This TCR beta chain is from a study of blood T cell repertoires in COVID-19. The age range of participants was 18 to 89 years, with residence in about two dozen US areas. Assay used: immunoSEQ multiplex PCR; TCRdb lists only in-frame clones, some missing. The sample holds about 57,000 clones, 70% to 90% seen once. In its sample, this clone was seen a few times. CDR1 and CDR2 from the germline V gene are KGHDR and SFDVKD. Unmatched junction bases numbered 11, after V lost 3 bases and J lost 1 base. CDR3 length equals 18 residues. The TCR comes from a woman in her thirties or forties with acute COVID-19. The chain links TRBV24-1 to TRBJ1-5; 7 bases agree with TRBD1. Sequencing was done on a sample of PBMCs or T cells enriched from blood (not recorded which). CDR3: CATSDTTTGTVSNQPQHF. The CDR3 DNA reads as TGTGCCACCAGTGATACGACCACCGGGACAGTGAGCAATCAGCCCCAGCATTTT.